A single sample is the source of the 6 T cell receptor beta chains below, sequenced in a study of cytomegalovirus exposure and HLA in healthy donors. PCR used 60 Vbeta primers and 13 Jbeta primers. TCRdb's copy holds only in-frame clones and misses some; the assay was immunoSEQ multiplex PCR. There are 150,000 to 200,000 clones in the sample; more than 70% occur only once, and roughly 1.5% lies in the top ten. The source material was PBMCs. These receptors were taken from a male donor in good health and CMV-seronegative.

This rearrangement joins TRBV7-6 to TRBJ1-1; D remains unclear. V lost 5 bases and J lost 4, with 8 bases in between. The CDR3 runs 12 residues. CDR1 SGHVS and CDR2 FNYEAQ come from the germline V gene. The CDR3 DNA sequence: TGTGCCAGCAGCCGCGGCGGCACTGAAGCTTTCTTT. It encodes CASSRGGTEAFF.

Only one count was recorded for this clone. The chain combines TRBV27 with TRBJ1-5; D uncertain. Germline CDR1 is MNHEY and CDR2 is SMNVEV (reference sequence). V shed 3 bases and J shed 4 bases, with 7 bases lying between them. There are 13 residues in the CDR3. The CDR3 spells CASSLRGNQPQHF. The CDR3 DNA sequence: TGTGCCAGCAGTTTGCGGGGAAATCAGCCCCAGCATTTT.

The chain joins TRBV5-1 to TRBJ2-2, with a tentative D call TRBD2 (5 bases). V gave up 0 bases and J gave up 1 base, with 7 bases separating them. CDR1 SGHRS and CDR2 YFSETQ come from the germline V gene. The CDR3 totals 15 residues. The CDR3 loop reads CASSLAGKNTGELFF. DNA of the CDR3: TGCGCCAGCAGCTTGGCGGGGAAGAACACCGGGGAGCTGTTTTTT.

There are a few counts of this clone. The V call is TRBV5-1, the J call TRBJ2-5, with TRBD2 identical over 11 bases. With V trimmed by 3 bases and J by 4 bases, 11 bases remained unmatched. The CDR3 length is 17 residues. The V gene's germline CDR1 is SGHRS and CDR2 YFSETQ. The CDR3 nucleotides read TGCGCCAGCAGCTCCCTTAGCGGGGGGGCAGTTGGAGAGACCCAGTACTTC. Protein sequence: CASSSLSGGAVGETQYF.

The rearrangement links TRBV7-2 to TRBJ1-1; 7 bases are a match to TRBD1. The CDR3 is made up of 15 amino acids. Germline V gene sequence: CDR1 SGHTA, CDR2 FQGNSA. J was trimmed by 0 bases and V by 4 bases; bases with no gene match: 5. CDR3 bases: TGTGCCAGCAGCTCCGGAGACAGGGTGAACACTGAAGCTTTCTTT. Translated, it gives CASSSGDRVNTEAFF.

The chain has TRBV27 and TRBJ2-7; the D gene is possibly TRBD2 (5 bases). V shed 4 bases and J shed 5 bases, with 18 bases lying between them. CDR1 is MNHEY, CDR2 SMNVEV, per germline (reference sequence). This CDR3 is built from 15 residues. In DNA, the CDR3 is TGTGCCAGCAGTTCACCCCCGGACGGGAAGAACGAGCAGTACTTC. Amino acids: CASSSPPDGKNEQYF.